This entry lists 25 T cell receptor beta chains sequenced from one sample in a study of identifying expanded T cells in peripheral blood. Generated by immunoSEQ multiplex PCR, the TCRdb table keeps only in-frame clones and is missing some. The sample holds roughly 120,000 clones, 88% seen once. What was sequenced was blood. The receptors derive from a person aged 18 to 70 in good health.

The CDR3 here is CASSLLPLNQPQHF. The CDR3 DNA is TGTGCCAGCAGTTTATTGCCCCTAAATCAGCCCCAGCATTTT. The chain uses TRBV28 and TRBJ1-5; D gene ambiguous. The CDR3 covers 14 residues. Germline-derived CDR1 and CDR2 are MDHEN and SYDVKM. The germline V and J ends were trimmed by 1 base and 4 bases, with 8 bases remaining between them.

This clone was counted once. The rearrangement joins TRBV4-1 to TRBJ2-2, with a tentative D call TRBD1 (5 bases). Trimming left V 4 bases short and J 0 bases short, with 15 bases between. This CDR3 is 17 amino acids long. In germline, CDR1 is MGHRA, CDR2 YSYEKL. The CDR3 DNA reads TGCGCCAGCAGCCCCCCAACAGGATTAGCGAACACCGGGGAGCTGTTTTTT. The encoded protein is CASSPPTGLANTGELFF.

J is TRBJ2-1 and V is TRBV5-1, with D possibly TRBD2 on 6 matching bases. Per germline, CDR1 SGHRS and CDR2 YFSETQ. Trimming shortened V by 0 bases and J by 0 bases, and 10 bases separated the two germline ends. This CDR3 is 16 amino acids long. CDR3 residues: CASSLATSSSYNEQFF. The CDR3 DNA reads as TGCGCCAGCAGCTTGGCAACTAGCAGCTCCTACAATGAGCAGTTCTTC.

The CDR3 DNA sequence: TGTGCCAGCAGCTTCCGCGGGAGTTGGAACACCGGGGAGCTGTTTTTT. Translating gives CASSFRGSWNTGELFF. The genes are TRBV7-9 and TRBJ2-2, with 7 nucleotides matching TRBD2. The CDR3 contains 16 residues. Trimming cost V 3 bases and J 1 base; bases outside gene matches: 5. CDR1 and CDR2 (germline): SEHNR, FQNEAQ (reference sequence).

The genes are TRBV2 and TRBJ2-1; D is perhaps TRBD2 (5 bases). CDR1 is SNHLY, CDR2 FYNNEI, per germline. The CDR3 extends over 13 amino acids. V lost 6 bases and J 5 bases, leaving 11 bases between the germline ends. The CDR3 spells CASRRVLNNEQFF. CDR3 sequence (DNA): TGTGCCAGCAGGAGGGTGCTAAACAATGAGCAGTTCTTC.

CDR3 sequence: CASSADRLLYGYTF. The CDR3 DNA is TGTGCCAGCAGCGCAGACAGGCTTCTTTATGGCTACACCTTC. The chain recombines TRBV11-2 with TRBJ1-2, with D maybe TRBD1 (6 bases). The germline V and J ends were trimmed by 5 bases and 5 bases, with 15 bases remaining between them. The germline V gene has CDR1 SGHAT and CDR2 FQNNGV. The CDR3 spans 14 residues.

This clone was seen a single time. This chain connects TRBV11-2 to TRBJ2-2; D is unresolved. Trimming stripped 0 bases from V and 3 bases from J, with 8 bases between. The CDR3 extends over 15 amino acids. The V gene's germline CDR1 is SGHAT and CDR2 FQNNGV. The CDR3 protein is CASSLDWRDTGELFF. The CDR3 region has the DNA TGTGCCAGCAGCTTAGACTGGCGCGACACCGGGGAGCTGTTTTTT.

The V call is TRBV30, the J call TRBJ1-2, with no clear D. CDR1 and CDR2 from the germline V gene are GTSNPN and SVGIG (reference sequence). CDR3 length: 14 amino acids. Trimming took 4 bases from V and 0 from J, leaving 12 bases between them. The CDR3 nucleotides are TGTGCCTGGACAACGACCAGTCCTAACTATGGCTACACCTTC. Translating it yields CAWTTTSPNYGYTF.

The chain has TRBV7-9 and TRBJ2-2; 8 bases agree with TRBD2. The trim removed 5 bases at V and 4 bases at J, leaving 6 bases unmatched. Germline assignment: CDR1 SEHNR and CDR2 FQNEAQ (reference sequence). This CDR3 contains 15 residues. DNA for the CDR3: TGTGCCAGCAGCCCCCCGGGGGGGTTCACCGGGGAGCTGTTTTTT. Its protein is CASSPPGGFTGELFF.

The chain joins TRBV7-9 to TRBJ2-7; D unclear. The V gene's germline CDR1 is SEHNR and CDR2 FQNEAQ (reference sequence). V was trimmed by 2 bases and J by 6 bases, leaving 11 bases between them. This CDR3 is built from 13 residues. In DNA, the CDR3 is TGTGCCAGCAGCTTAATTAGTATGGGCGAGCAGTACTTC. Amino acid sequence: CASSLISMGEQYF.

This clone has just one count. This chain links TRBV5-1 with TRBJ2-7, with D perhaps given as TRBD1 or TRBD2 (5 bases each). Germline CDR1 and CDR2: SGHRS and YFSETQ. This CDR3 contains 14 residues. V lost 4 bases and J lost 5, with 16 bases in between. CDR3 protein: CASSRGGPPDEQYF. CDR3 DNA: TGCGCCAGCAGCCGTGGGGGTCCACCAGACGAGCAGTACTTC.

The genes are TRBV6-5 and TRBJ1-4; 9 nucleotides line up with TRBD1. The CDR3 covers 16 residues. CDR1 is MNHEY and CDR2 is SVGAGI in the germline V gene. The junction had 7 bases not matched to a gene; V was cut back by 0 bases and J by 8 bases. The CDR3 bases are TGTGCCAGCAGTTACTCTGGGACAGGGCCGGGGGAAAAACTGTTTTTT. This codes for CASSYSGTGPGEKLFF.

The chain links TRBV15 to TRBJ1-6; D remains unclear. In germline, CDR1 is LNHNV, CDR2 YYDKDF (reference sequence). V lost 3 bases to trimming and J lost 14 bases, with 14 bases between them. The CDR3 has 13 amino acids. For the CDR3, the DNA is TGTGCCACCAGCAGTGAAAGGATTGCGGCCCTCCACTTT. It encodes CATSSERIAALHF.

The chain recombines TRBV6-5 with TRBJ2-3, with D unresolved. The CDR3 is 13 residues long. Germline V CDR1 and CDR2: MNHEY, SVGAGI. V shed 5 bases and J shed 5 bases, with 11 bases lying between them. Here the CDR3 reads CASSPLAQDTQYF. CDR3 in DNA: TGTGCCAGCAGTCCCCTGGCCCAAGATACGCAGTATTTT.

The chain is built from TRBV11-2 and TRBJ1-5; D is unclear. Per the germline V gene, CDR1 is SGHAT and CDR2 is FQNNGV. The V and J ends lost 1 base and 7 bases respectively, with 8 bases between them. There are 13 residues in the CDR3. This CDR3 reads CASSLGRTQPQHF. In DNA form, the CDR3 reads TGTGCCAGCAGCTTAGGCCGTACCCAGCCCCAGCATTTT.

This clone was detected once. The chain employs TRBV6-1 and TRBJ1-1, with D possibly TRBD1 on 6 matching bases. This CDR3 is built from 13 residues. Trimming took 6 bases from V and 1 from J, leaving 9 bases between them. Per the germline V gene, CDR1 is MNHNS and CDR2 is SASEGT. Here the CDR3 reads CASSLGQNTEAFF. The CDR3 DNA follows: TGTGCCAGCAGCTTGGGACAGAACACTGAAGCTTTCTTT.

The chain is built from TRBV7-3 and TRBJ2-7; a weak D match, TRBD2 (7 bases). Trimming left V 4 bases short and J 7 bases short, with 17 bases between. Looked up from germline, CDR1 is SGHTA and CDR2 is FQGTGA. CDR3 length: 14 residues. The CDR3 sequence: CASSSQGGPGEQYF. The DNA for the CDR3 is TGTGCCAGCAGCTCACAGGGAGGGCCCGGAGAGCAGTACTTC.

V gene TRBV5-6 combines with J gene TRBJ2-2; TRBD1 matches 8 bases. Germline V lookup: CDR1 SGHDT, CDR2 YYEEEE. V was pared by 7 bases and J by 6 bases, with 11 bases of the junction left unmatched. This CDR3 is 15 amino acids long. The CDR3: CASSIFDRGSGELFF. As DNA, the CDR3 is TGTGCCAGCTCCATTTTTGACAGGGGTTCCGGGGAGCTGTTTTTT.

V is TRBV13 and J is TRBJ2-2; D is perhaps TRBD1 (6 bases). Looked up from germline, CDR1 is PRHDT and CDR2 is FYEKMQ (reference sequence). This CDR3 is 17 amino acids long. V was trimmed by 4 bases and J by 4 bases, leaving 19 bases between them. CDR3 sequence: CASSSRQGSIGTGELFF. For the CDR3, the DNA is TGTGCCAGCAGCTCCCGGCAGGGGAGTATTGGCACCGGGGAGCTGTTTTTT.

This chain connects TRBV9 to TRBJ2-7, with TRBD2 as a possible D gene (6 bases). CDR1 and CDR2 (germline): SGDLS, YYNGEE. This CDR3 is built from 14 residues. V shed 0 bases and J shed 0 bases, with 7 bases lying between them. CDR3 DNA sequence: TGTGCCAGCAGCGTAGGGCGGGGCTCCTACGAGCAGTACTTC. It is translated as CASSVGRGSYEQYF.

CDR3 in DNA: TGTGCCATCAGTGGTTCGGCCGGCAGGGACTACGAGCAGTACTTC. Amino acid sequence: CAISGSAGRDYEQYF. This chain uses TRBV10-3 with TRBJ2-7, with a tentative D call TRBD1 (5 bases). Germline CDR1 is ENHRY and CDR2 is SYGVKD. Between the trimmed V and J ends, which lost 4 bases and 3 bases, there was a span of 16 bases. The CDR3 covers 15 residues.

The rearrangement joins TRBV6-6 to TRBJ1-2, with D possibly being TRBD1 (5 bases). V lost 6 bases, J lost 6 bases, and 14 bases lay in between. This CDR3 is 13 amino acids long. Germline CDR1 MNHNY, CDR2 SVGAGI (reference sequence). The CDR3 loop reads CASSLDTADGYTF. The DNA for the CDR3 is TGTGCCAGCAGCCTGGACACCGCAGATGGCTACACCTTC.

This chain links TRBV7-9 with TRBJ1-1, with 11 bases aligning to TRBD1. V dropped 5 bases and J dropped 3; count of bases not matched to a gene: 17. The CDR3 contains 19 residues. From germline, CDR1 is SEHNR and CDR2 FQNEAQ (reference sequence). CDR3: CASSLGAGGQGVWDTEAFF. CDR3 sequence (DNA): TGTGCCAGCAGCCTGGGAGCAGGGGGACAGGGGGTTTGGGACACTGAAGCTTTCTTT.

V is TRBV6-6 and J is TRBJ1-2, with a weak D call TRBD1 (5 bases). Trimming removed 6 bases at V and 6 bases at J, with 11 bases between. CDR3 length: 12 amino acids. Per the germline V gene, CDR1 is MNHNY and CDR2 is SVGAGI (reference sequence). As DNA, the CDR3 is TGTGCCAGCAGCCGCGGGGACCATGGCTACACCTTC. Amino acids: CASSRGDHGYTF.

This chain connects TRBV6-1 to TRBJ2-5, with a weak D call TRBD2 (5 bases). CDR3 length equals 15 residues. Germline CDR1 is MNHNS and CDR2 is SASEGT. Trimming cost V 4 bases and J 3 bases, with 15 bases left between them. Here the CDR3 DNA reads TGTGCCAGCAGTGGAGGACTCGGGCCGGAAGAGACCCAGTACTTC. It translates to CASSGGLGPEETQYF.